A selection of T cell receptor beta chains follows, all from one sample in a study of blood T cell repertoires in COVID-19. Sequencing was performed with immunoSEQ multiplex PCR; in TCRdb, only in-frame clones are kept and a portion is missing. The sample carries about 55,000 clones, approximately 90% recorded once. The specimen sequenced was peripheral blood. The receptors stem from a man at least 80 years old with acute or convalescent COVID-19. The CDR3 runs from the conserved cysteine through the conserved F or W. Each record gives: CDR3 length, J gene, V gene, D gene, clone size, CDR3 protein, CDR3 DNA. The D gene is left open where the match is weak. Size is omitted from some rows. Given values are once, few, many or a class for expanded clones.

cdr3_length: 15
j_call: TRBJ2-5
v_call: TRBV9
d_call: TRBD2
clone_size: .
cdr3_aa: CASSTYGLALETQYF
cdr3_nt: TGTGCCAGCAGCACCTATGGACTAGCACTCGAGACCCAGTACTTC

cdr3_length: 15
j_call: TRBJ1-5
v_call: TRBV5-1
d_call: TRBD1
clone_size: .
cdr3_aa: CASRLTGTGNQPQHF
cdr3_nt: TGCGCCAGCAGATTAACCGGGACAGGGAATCAGCCCCAGCATTTT

cdr3_length: 13
j_call: TRBJ1-4
v_call: TRBV30
d_call: .
clone_size: .
cdr3_aa: CAWRKSMEGKLFF
cdr3_nt: TGTGCCTGGCGGAAATCCATGGAGGGAAAACTGTTTTTT

cdr3_length: 16
j_call: TRBJ1-2
v_call: TRBV6-6
d_call: .
clone_size: .
cdr3_aa: CASSRSPQVGGTGYTF
cdr3_nt: TGTGCCAGCAGTCGAAGCCCCCAAGTCGGGGGAACTGGCTACACCTTC

cdr3_length: 11
j_call: TRBJ1-4
v_call: TRBV12-3/TRBV12-4
d_call: .
clone_size: .
cdr3_aa: CASPRGLKLFF
cdr3_nt: TGTGCCAGCCCACGGGGGTTGAAACTGTTTTTT

cdr3_length: 14
j_call: TRBJ1-5
v_call: TRBV5-4
d_call: .
clone_size: .
cdr3_aa: CASSLAGQNQPQHF
cdr3_nt: TGTGCCAGCAGCTTGGCAGGTCAAAATCAGCCCCAGCATTTT

cdr3_length: 16
j_call: TRBJ2-7
v_call: TRBV13
d_call: .
clone_size: .
cdr3_aa: CASSSKAPGHGYEQYF
cdr3_nt: TGTGCCAGCAGCTCAAAAGCCCCGGGACACGGCTACGAGCAGTACTTC

cdr3_length: 18
j_call: TRBJ2-3
v_call: TRBV7-6
d_call: TRBD2
clone_size: .
cdr3_aa: CASSSGLAGGRRSDTQYF
cdr3_nt: TGTGCCAGCAGCTCCGGTCTAGCGGGGGGGCGTCGTAGCGATACGCAGTATTTT

cdr3_length: 15
j_call: TRBJ2-5
v_call: TRBV2
d_call: TRBD2
clone_size: once
cdr3_aa: CASGGGGAIAETQYF
cdr3_nt: TGTGCCAGCGGCGGCGGGGGGGCCATTGCGGAGACCCAGTACTTC

cdr3_length: 15
j_call: TRBJ1-4
v_call: TRBV2
d_call: TRBD1
clone_size: few
cdr3_aa: CASSDRTGVNEKLFF
cdr3_nt: TGTGCCAGCAGTGATAGGACAGGGGTTAATGAAAAACTGTTTTTT

cdr3_length: 12
j_call: TRBJ1-1
v_call: TRBV15
d_call: TRBD1
clone_size: .
cdr3_aa: CATSRRDSEAFF
cdr3_nt: TGTGCCACCAGCCGCCGGGACAGTGAAGCTTTCTTT

cdr3_length: 14
j_call: TRBJ1-5
v_call: TRBV6-5
d_call: .
clone_size: .
cdr3_aa: CASSSAQGGQPQHF
cdr3_nt: TGTGCCAGCAGCTCCGCACAGGGCGGACAGCCCCAGCATTTT

cdr3_length: 13
j_call: TRBJ2-7
v_call: TRBV19
d_call: .
clone_size: .
cdr3_aa: CASSPGRGYEQYF
cdr3_nt: TGTGCCAGTAGCCCCGGCAGGGGCTACGAGCAGTACTTC

cdr3_length: 15
j_call: TRBJ2-5
v_call: TRBV7-9
d_call: TRBD1
clone_size: .
cdr3_aa: CASSFRDRAKETQYF
cdr3_nt: TGTGCCAGCAGCTTTCGGGACAGGGCTAAAGAGACCCAGTACTTC

cdr3_length: 13
j_call: TRBJ2-7
v_call: TRBV30
d_call: TRBD1
clone_size: .
cdr3_aa: CAWQGNRGYEQYF
cdr3_nt: TGTGCCTGGCAGGGGAACAGGGGCTACGAGCAGTACTTC

cdr3_length: 14
j_call: TRBJ2-2
v_call: TRBV30
d_call: .
clone_size: .
cdr3_aa: CAWSVLVASGELFF
cdr3_nt: TGTGCCTGGAGTGTATTGGTAGCGAGCGGGGAGCTGTTTTTT

cdr3_length: 15
j_call: TRBJ2-3
v_call: TRBV10-3
d_call: TRBD1
clone_size: .
cdr3_aa: CAISRQGNYADTQYF
cdr3_nt: TGTGCCATCAGCAGACAGGGGAATTATGCAGATACGCAGTATTTT

cdr3_length: 16
j_call: TRBJ1-3
v_call: TRBV6-4
d_call: .
clone_size: .
cdr3_aa: CASSDSKGPGRNTIYF
cdr3_nt: TGTGCCAGCAGTGACTCGAAAGGGCCAGGGAGAAACACCATATATTTT

cdr3_length: 14
j_call: TRBJ2-3
v_call: TRBV7-2
d_call: .
clone_size: .
cdr3_aa: CATSAARGTDTQYF
cdr3_nt: TGTGCCACCTCAGCGGCCCGGGGGACAGATACGCAGTATTTT

cdr3_length: 17
j_call: TRBJ1-1
v_call: TRBV5-6
d_call: .
clone_size: .
cdr3_aa: CASRDVLWGVMNTEAFF
cdr3_nt: TGTGCCAGCAGGGACGTCCTCTGGGGCGTTATGAACACTGAAGCTTTCTTT

cdr3_length: 16
j_call: TRBJ1-2
v_call: TRBV7-2
d_call: TRBD1
clone_size: once
cdr3_aa: CASSFPGQGRNYGYTF
cdr3_nt: TGTGCCAGCAGCTTTCCGGGACAGGGGAGAAACTATGGCTACACCTTC

cdr3_length: 16
j_call: TRBJ1-3
v_call: TRBV15
d_call: .
clone_size: .
cdr3_aa: CATSRDMGPSGNTIYF
cdr3_nt: TGTGCCACCAGCAGAGATATGGGGCCCTCTGGAAACACCATATATTTT

cdr3_length: 14
j_call: TRBJ1-5
v_call: TRBV2
d_call: TRBD1
clone_size: .
cdr3_aa: CASSLGTGGQPQHF
cdr3_nt: TGTGCCAGCAGTCTCGGGACAGGGGGTCAGCCCCAGCATTTT

cdr3_length: 15
j_call: TRBJ2-3
v_call: TRBV18
d_call: .
clone_size: .
cdr3_aa: CASLARQTSTDTQYF
cdr3_nt: TGTGCCAGCTTAGCCCGACAGACCAGCACAGATACGCAGTATTTT

cdr3_length: 17
j_call: TRBJ2-3
v_call: TRBV15
d_call: TRBD2
clone_size: .
cdr3_aa: CATSLSGRGGLTDTQYF
cdr3_nt: TGTGCCACCAGCCTCTCGGGGCGGGGGGGACTCACAGATACGCAGTATTTT

cdr3_length: 14
j_call: TRBJ2-7
v_call: TRBV5-1
d_call: .
clone_size: .
cdr3_aa: CASSLGQRAHEQYF
cdr3_nt: TGCGCCAGCAGCTTGGGCCAGAGGGCCCACGAGCAGTACTTC

cdr3_length: 16
j_call: TRBJ2-7
v_call: TRBV18
d_call: .
clone_size: .
cdr3_aa: CASSPSYSSGIYEQYF
cdr3_nt: TGTGCCAGCTCACCTAGTTACTCGTCGGGGATCTACGAGCAGTACTTC

cdr3_length: 16
j_call: TRBJ2-3
v_call: TRBV3-1/TRBV3-2
d_call: TRBD1
clone_size: once
cdr3_aa: CASSQDLGTVTDTQYF
cdr3_nt: TGTGCCAGCAGCCAAGATCTGGGGACAGTCACAGATACGCAGTATTTT

cdr3_length: 16
j_call: TRBJ1-2
v_call: TRBV24-1
d_call: TRBD1
clone_size: .
cdr3_aa: CATSDGGQGVGYGYTF
cdr3_nt: TGTGCCACCAGTGATGGTGGACAGGGGGTAGGCTATGGCTACACCTTC

cdr3_length: 13
j_call: TRBJ2-7
v_call: TRBV7-9
d_call: .
clone_size: .
cdr3_aa: CASSPGGTYEQYF
cdr3_nt: TGTGCCAGCAGCCCTGGTGGCACCTACGAGCAGTACTTC

cdr3_length: 15
j_call: TRBJ2-2
v_call: TRBV11-3
d_call: .
clone_size: .
cdr3_aa: CASSTRGASTGELFF
cdr3_nt: TGTGCCAGCAGCACCCGGGGGGCGTCCACCGGGGAGCTGTTTTTT

cdr3_length: 17
j_call: TRBJ2-5
v_call: TRBV5-1
d_call: TRBD2
clone_size: once
cdr3_aa: CASSTDPFRGGPETQYF
cdr3_nt: TGCGCCAGCAGCACCGATCCCTTTCGGGGGGGCCCCGAGACCCAGTACTTC

cdr3_length: 13
j_call: TRBJ2-7
v_call: TRBV18
d_call: .
clone_size: .
cdr3_aa: CASSPLDSYEQYF
cdr3_nt: TGTGCCAGCTCACCACTCGACAGCTACGAGCAGTACTTC

cdr3_length: 16
j_call: TRBJ1-5
v_call: TRBV6-6
d_call: .
clone_size: .
cdr3_aa: CASSYSVGADDQPQHF
cdr3_nt: TGTGCCAGCAGTTACTCTGTAGGGGCGGACGATCAGCCCCAGCATTTT